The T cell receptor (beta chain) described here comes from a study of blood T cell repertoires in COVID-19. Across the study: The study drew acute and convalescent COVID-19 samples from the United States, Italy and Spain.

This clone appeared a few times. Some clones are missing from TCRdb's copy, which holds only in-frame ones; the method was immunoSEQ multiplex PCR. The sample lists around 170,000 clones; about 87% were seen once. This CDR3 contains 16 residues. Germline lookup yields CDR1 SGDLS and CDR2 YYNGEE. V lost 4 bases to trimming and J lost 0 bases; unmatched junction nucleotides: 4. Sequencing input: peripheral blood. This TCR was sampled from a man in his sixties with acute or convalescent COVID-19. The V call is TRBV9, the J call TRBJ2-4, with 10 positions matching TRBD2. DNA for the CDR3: TGTGCCAGCAGCCCCAGCGGGGGGGGAGCCAAAAACATTCAGTACTTC. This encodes CASSPSGGGAKNIQYF.